This entry concerns a single T cell receptor beta chain. The antigen is unknown. Clones were sequenced by immunoSEQ multiplex PCR, and TCRdb holds only the in-frame ones, with some missing. The data contain over 700,000 clones, 72% of them seen just once; the ten biggest clones take up over 1.5%. Trimming stripped 4 bases from V and 7 bases from J, with 14 bases between. CDR3 length: 14 amino acids. Germline-derived CDR1 and CDR2 are SGHRS and YFSETQ. The data stem from a study of shared clonotypes between healthy human individuals. Study-wide results and limits: Naive CD4 clonotypes were shared across a few donors at 5% to 6%.

The rearrangement uses TRBV5-1 and TRBJ1-4; D may be TRBD1 (5 bases). This clonotype originated in a woman aged 25 to 39 in good health. Sequenced: memory CD4+ T cells sorted from blood. Subset indicated: CD45RA-negative fraction. CDR3 sequence (DNA): TGCGCCAGCAGCGGCGGGACTGTCGGTGAAAAACTGTTTTTT. This codes for CASSGGTVGEKLFF.